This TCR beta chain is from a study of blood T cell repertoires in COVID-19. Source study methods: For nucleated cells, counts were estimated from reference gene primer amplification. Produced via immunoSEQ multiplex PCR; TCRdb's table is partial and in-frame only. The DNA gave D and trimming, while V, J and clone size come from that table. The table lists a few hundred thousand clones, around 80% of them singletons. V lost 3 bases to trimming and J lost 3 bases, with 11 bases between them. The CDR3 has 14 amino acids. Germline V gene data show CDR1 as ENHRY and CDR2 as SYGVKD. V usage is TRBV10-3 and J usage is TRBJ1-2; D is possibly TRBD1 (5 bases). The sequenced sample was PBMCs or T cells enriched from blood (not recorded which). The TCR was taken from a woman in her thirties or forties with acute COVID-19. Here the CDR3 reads CAISDPGPDYGYTF. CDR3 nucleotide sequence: TGTGCCATCAGTGATCCAGGGCCCGACTATGGCTACACCTTC.